Listed below are T cell receptor beta chains from one sample, sequenced in a study of blood T cell repertoires in COVID-19. The method was immunoSEQ multiplex PCR; TCRdb's version includes in-frame clones alone and lacks a portion of them. The top ten clones hold 2.5% of a sample with around 150,000 clones, around 90% of them seen once. The specimen was peripheral blood. Every receptor here comes from a human donor with COVID-19, enrolled during active disease. The donor label of this sample is uncertain. Each CDR3 is given with its conserved first and last residue. The D gene is left open where the match is weak. Expanded clones are given a class, and other clones once, few, many or no size at all.

abundance	d_gene	v_gene	j_gene	CDR3nt	CDR3aa
NA	NA	TRBV7-3	TRBJ1-1	TGTGCCAGCAGCTTTCATGTGAACACTGAAGCTTTCTTT	CASSFHVNTEAFF
NA	NA	TRBV5-5	TRBJ2-7	TGTGCCAGCAGCTTGGGCAGGGACTACGAGCAGTACTTC	CASSLGRDYEQYF
few	NA	TRBV7-9	TRBJ2-2	TGTGCCAGCAGCTTATTACGCTATTCGAACACCGGGGAGCTGTTTTTT	CASSLLRYSNTGELFF
NA	NA	TRBV7-9	TRBJ2-7	TGTGCCAGCAGCTTAAGGGGTTACGAGCAGTACTTC	CASSLRGYEQYF
NA	TRBD2	TRBV9	TRBJ2-3	TGTGCCAGCAGCGTAGGGGCGGGGGGGCAAGATACGCAGTATTTT	CASSVGAGGQDTQYF
few	TRBD1	TRBV19	TRBJ1-4	TGTGCCAGTACCAGGACAGGAATGGACCTTGAAAAACTGTTTTTT	CASTRTGMDLEKLFF
NA	NA	TRBV19	TRBJ1-3	TGTGCCAGTAGTCTCCGGACAGAGAGAAACACCATATATTTT	CASSLRTERNTIYF
NA	TRBD2	TRBV6-4	TRBJ2-3	TGTGCCAGCAGTTATCAGGGAGGGACAGATACGCAGTATTTT	CASSYQGGTDTQYF
NA	TRBD2	TRBV18	TRBJ2-1	TGTGCCAGCTCCCCGATGGGACTAGCGGGAGCAAATGAGCAGTTCTTC	CASSPMGLAGANEQFF
NA	TRBD2	TRBV18	TRBJ2-7	TGTGCCAGCTCACCAAGCGGGATGGGAGGTGGCGAGCAGTACTTC	CASSPSGMGGGEQYF
NA	NA	TRBV30	TRBJ2-7	TGTGCCTGGAGTGGTCCAGGGGGGCGGGAGCAGTACTTC	CAWSGPGGREQYF
NA	NA	TRBV29-1	TRBJ1-1	TGCAGCGTTGCAGGGGCAGGGGCTGAAGCTTTCTTT	CSVAGAGAEAFF
NA	NA	TRBV18	TRBJ2-1	TGTGCCAGCTCACCAAATGGGCAGGACAATGAGCAGTTCTTC	CASSPNGQDNEQFF
once	NA	TRBV6-1	TRBJ1-5	TGTGCCAGCAGTGAAGCCGGGGCAGGGGAGTTTCCCCAGCATTTT	CASSEAGAGEFPQHF
NA	NA	TRBV6-6	TRBJ1-1	TGTGCCAGCAGTTCGGGAACTGAAGCTTTCTTT	CASSSGTEAFF
NA	NA	TRBV6-5	TRBJ2-3	TGTGCCAGCAGGGGGGGACTGACGCAGTATTTT	CASRGGLTQYF
NA	NA	TRBV10-3	TRBJ2-7	TGTGCCATCAGTGACACAGAAAGCTCCTACGAGCAGTACTTC	CAISDTESSYEQYF
NA	NA	TRBV11-1	TRBJ2-2	TGTGCCAGCAGCCGCCGGGGGGCCGGCACCGGGGAGCTGTTTTTT	CASSRRGAGTGELFF
NA	NA	TRBV7-9	TRBJ1-4	TGTGCCAGCAGCGTACAGCCCGGCAGACTGTTTTTT	CASSVQPGRLFF
NA	NA	TRBV5-1	TRBJ2-2	TGCGCCAGCAGCTCACAGGCGGCCGGGGAGCTGTTTTTT	CASSSQAAGELFF
NA	NA	TRBV11-3	TRBJ2-2	TGTGCCAGCAGCTTACAGGGTTCGAACACCGGGGAGCTGTTTTTT	CASSLQGSNTGELFF
NA	NA	TRBV11-2	TRBJ1-3	TGTGCCAGCAGCTTAGCTCCTCAGGGCTCTGGAAACACCATATATTTT	CASSLAPQGSGNTIYF
NA	TRBD1	TRBV7-3	TRBJ2-1	TGTGCCAGCAGCCCTAGAGGGACAGACTACTACAATGAGCAGTTCTTC	CASSPRGTDYYNEQFF
NA	NA	TRBV27	TRBJ2-7	TGTGCCAGCAGTCCCGGGACACATCAGGATGAGCAGTACTTC	CASSPGTHQDEQYF
NA	TRBD1	TRBV7-9	TRBJ2-7	TGTGCCAGCAGCACGCCCGGGACAGGTCTCTACGAGCAGTACTTC	CASSTPGTGLYEQYF
NA	TRBD2	TRBV7-7	TRBJ2-3	TGTGCCAGCAGCCCCGGACTAGCTTCAGATACGCAGTATTTT	CASSPGLASDTQYF
NA	NA	TRBV6-1	TRBJ1-3	TGTGCCAGCAGTGACCGAACAGGTGGAAACACCATATATTTT	CASSDRTGGNTIYF
NA	NA	TRBV11-2	TRBJ1-1	TGTGCCAGCAGCCCCAATACAGGGTACGCTGAAGCTTTCTTT	CASSPNTGYAEAFF
NA	TRBD1	TRBV7-7	TRBJ2-5	TGTGCTAGCAGCTATAGGACAGGGGGACAAGAGACCCAGTACTTC	CASSYRTGGQETQYF
NA	NA	TRBV28	TRBJ1-2	TGTGCCAGCAGTTCACAGTTAAACTATGGCTACACCTTC	CASSSQLNYGYTF
NA	TRBD2	TRBV5-6	TRBJ2-5	TGTGCCAGCAGCTTGACGGGACTAGCGGGGCTGGAGACCCAGTACTTC	CASSLTGLAGLETQYF
NA	NA	TRBV9	TRBJ1-6	TGTGCCAGCAGCGTAGCCCCCGACACTGATTCACCCCTCCACTTT	CASSVAPDTDSPLHF
NA	TRBD1	TRBV2	TRBJ2-1	TGTGCCAGCAGGAGGACAGGGCGGTCGGAGCAGTTCTTC	CASRRTGRSEQFF
NA	TRBD1	TRBV5-1	TRBJ2-1	TGCGCCAGCAGCGTGACCGGGACAGGGGGCTGGAATGAGCAGTTCTTC	CASSVTGTGGWNEQFF
NA	NA	TRBV11-2	TRBJ1-2	TGTGCCAGCAGCTTCGGGACTAGTCAAGGTGGCTACACCTTC	CASSFGTSQGGYTF
once	TRBD2	TRBV11-2	TRBJ2-1	TGTGCCAGCAGCACGATCGGGGGGACCTACTACAATGAGCAGTTCTTC	CASSTIGGTYYNEQFF
NA	NA	TRBV6-6	TRBJ2-5	TGTGCCAGCAGTACCCACACGGAGACCCAGTACTTC	CASSTHTETQYF
NA	TRBD2	TRBV9	TRBJ2-1	TGTGCCAGCAGCATCGGACTAGCGGACTACAATGAGCAGTTCTTC	CASSIGLADYNEQFF
NA	NA	TRBV7-3	TRBJ2-5	TGTGCCAGCAGCCCACGGGGGTCTGAGACCCAGTACTTC	CASSPRGSETQYF
NA	NA	TRBV6-2/TRBV6-3	TRBJ1-2	TGTGCCAGCAGTTTTGGTAGGGGTGATAATGGCTACACCTTC	CASSFGRGDNGYTF
NA	TRBD2	TRBV6-5	TRBJ2-7	TGTGCCAGCACCGGAGCGGGGGGGCCGTCCCGCGAGCAGTACTTC	CASTGAGGPSREQYF
few	TRBD1	TRBV6-1	TRBJ1-6	TGTGCCAGCAGTAAAGGAACAGGGGCTGGTAATTCACCCCTCCACTTT	CASSKGTGAGNSPLHF
NA	NA	TRBV18	TRBJ1-4	TGTGCCAGCTCACCAAGTGAAAGGGGTGAAAAACTGTTTTTT	CASSPSERGEKLFF
NA	NA	TRBV6-5	TRBJ2-3	TGTGCCAGCAGTTACCGTGCGGCTCCAGATACGCAGTATTTT	CASSYRAAPDTQYF